A selection of T cell receptor beta chains follows, all from one sample in a study of T cell repertoires in cytomegalovirus infection. TCRdb called the reads again in MiXCR, with one record for every CDR3 protein. The top ten clones hold approximately 8.2% of a sample with hundreds of thousands of distinct CDR3 sequences, less than 25% of them seen once. The sequenced material came from CD8+ T cells from PBMCs. Receptors were obtained from a human donor in good health (CMV status not recorded). Some clones in this sample may be carry-over from other donors' samples. The conserved cysteine and the conserved F or W are not part of the CDR3 here.

v_call	j_call	cdr3_aa
TRBV29-1	TRBJ2-1	SVGTSGGVGDEQF
TRBV29-1	TRBJ2-3	SVDGGGWLY
TRBV20-1	TRBJ1-5	SARGTPYSNQPQH
TRBV20-1	TRBJ2-2	SARLVTSGLTGELF
TRBV27	TRBJ2-1	ASSIRDRGRHEQF
TRBV7-6	TRBJ2-1	ASSSTWGLLNEQF
TRBV28	TRBJ1-1	ASSLPTGYDTEAF
TRBV7-9	TRBJ2-2	ASWDGGREVPGELF
TRBV7-6	TRBJ1-4	ASSLFGAYNEKLF
TRBV7-8	TRBJ2-3	ASSLASGGLTDTQY
TRBV28	TRBJ1-4	ASSTHRGSNEKLF
TRBV20-1	TRBJ2-1	SVPGGLSYNEQF
TRBV29-1	TRBJ2-1	SVTRTGDLYNEQF
TRBV6-2/TRBV6-3	TRBJ2-5	ASKTGTLVIAETQY
TRBV20-1	TRBJ2-1	STLIGMVLSDYNEQF
TRBV11-2	TRBJ2-2	ASSSPQGQHTGELF
TRBV7-6	TRBJ1-1	ASSSPQGTEAF
TRBV27	TRBJ2-5	ASSLTPQRGAQETQY
TRBV7-8	TRBJ1-1	ASSLEAAARGTEAF
TRBV5-1	TRBJ2-1	ASSWDAGSYNEQF